The clone carrying this TCR beta chain was picked up many times. Its specificity is not known. These data originate in a study of CD8 T cells in ankylosing spondylitis. Regarding the study as a whole: Past research had described some motif variants in reactive arthritis synovial fluid and blood.

A single record per CDR3 protein comes from TCRdb applying MiXCR to the 5' RACE reads. Among around 250,000 distinct CDR3 sequences, around 10% were seen once, and the ten largest hold around 7%. The sample was blood, either unsorted or a sorted T cell fraction (not recorded which). The TCR was taken from a male donor with ankylosing spondylitis or in good health (not recorded which).

CDR3 sequence: CSADRDFPPDTQYF. DNA of the CDR3: TGCAGTGCGGACCGGGACTTCCCTCCAGATACGCAGTATTTT. This chain joins TRBV20-1 and TRBJ2-3; weak D call: TRBD2 (6 bases). Germline-derived CDR1 and CDR2 are DFQATT and SNEGSKA (reference sequence). V lost 6 bases and J 4 bases, leaving 17 bases between the germline ends. The CDR3 is 14 amino acids.